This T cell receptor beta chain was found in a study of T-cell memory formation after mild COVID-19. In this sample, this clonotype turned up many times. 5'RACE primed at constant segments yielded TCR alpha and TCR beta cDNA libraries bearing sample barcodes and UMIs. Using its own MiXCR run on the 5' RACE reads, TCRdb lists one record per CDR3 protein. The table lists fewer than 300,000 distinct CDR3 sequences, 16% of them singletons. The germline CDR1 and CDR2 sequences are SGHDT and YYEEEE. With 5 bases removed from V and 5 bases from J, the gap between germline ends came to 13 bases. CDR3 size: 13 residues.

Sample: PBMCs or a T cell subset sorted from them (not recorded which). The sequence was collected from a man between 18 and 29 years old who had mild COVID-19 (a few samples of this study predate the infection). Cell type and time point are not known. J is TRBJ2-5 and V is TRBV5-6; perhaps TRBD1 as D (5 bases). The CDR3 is CASRLLQGETQYF. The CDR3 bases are TGTGCCAGCAGGCTTCTGCAGGGTGAGACCCAGTACTTC.